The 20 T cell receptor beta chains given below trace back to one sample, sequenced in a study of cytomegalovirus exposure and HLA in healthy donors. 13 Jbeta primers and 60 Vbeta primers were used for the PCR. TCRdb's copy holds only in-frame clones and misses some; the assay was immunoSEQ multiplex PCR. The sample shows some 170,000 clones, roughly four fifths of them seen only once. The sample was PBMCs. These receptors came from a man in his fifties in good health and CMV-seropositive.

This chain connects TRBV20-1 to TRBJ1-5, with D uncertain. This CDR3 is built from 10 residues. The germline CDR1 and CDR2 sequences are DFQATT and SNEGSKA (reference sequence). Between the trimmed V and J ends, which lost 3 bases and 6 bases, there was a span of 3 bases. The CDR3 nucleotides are TGCAGTGCTAGCCTTCAGCCCCAGCATTTT. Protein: CSASLQPQHF.

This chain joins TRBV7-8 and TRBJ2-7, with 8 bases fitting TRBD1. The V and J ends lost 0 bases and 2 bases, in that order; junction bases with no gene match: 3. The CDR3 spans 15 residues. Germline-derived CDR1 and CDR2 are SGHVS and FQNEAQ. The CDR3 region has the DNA TGTGCCAGCAGCTTAGCACCGGACAGGGCCTACGAGCAGTACTTC. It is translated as CASSLAPDRAYEQYF.

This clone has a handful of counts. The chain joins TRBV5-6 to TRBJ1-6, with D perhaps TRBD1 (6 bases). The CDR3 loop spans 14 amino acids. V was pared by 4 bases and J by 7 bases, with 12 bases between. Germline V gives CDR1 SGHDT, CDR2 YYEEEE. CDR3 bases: TGTGCCAGCAGCCTAGCAACAGGGAATTCACCCCTCCACTTT. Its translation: CASSLATGNSPLHF. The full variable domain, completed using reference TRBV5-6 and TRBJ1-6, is DAGVTQSPTHLIKTRGQQVTLRCSPKSGHDTVSWYQQALGQGPQFIFQYYEEEERQRGNFPDRFSGHQFPNYSSELNVNALLLGDSALYLCASSLATGNSPLHFGNGTRLTVT.

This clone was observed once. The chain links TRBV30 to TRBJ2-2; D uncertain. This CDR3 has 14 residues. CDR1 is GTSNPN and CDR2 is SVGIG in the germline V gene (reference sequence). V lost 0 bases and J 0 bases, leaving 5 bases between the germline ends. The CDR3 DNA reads TGTGCCTGGAGTGTACTTTCGAACACCGGGGAGCTGTTTTTT. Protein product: CAWSVLSNTGELFF. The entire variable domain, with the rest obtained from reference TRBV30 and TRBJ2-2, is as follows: SQTIHQWPATLVQPVGSPLSLECTVEGTSNPNLYWYRQAAGRGLQLLFYSVGIGQISSEVPQNLSASRPQDRQFILSSKKLLLSDSGFYLCAWSVLSNTGELFFGEGSRLTVL.

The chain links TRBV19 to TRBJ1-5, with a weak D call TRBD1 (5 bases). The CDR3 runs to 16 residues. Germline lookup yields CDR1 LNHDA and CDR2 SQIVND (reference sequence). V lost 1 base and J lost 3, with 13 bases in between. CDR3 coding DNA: TGTGCCAGTAGTATAGTACTCGGGGGAGTCAATCAGCCCCAGCATTTT. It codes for CASSIVLGGVNQPQHF.

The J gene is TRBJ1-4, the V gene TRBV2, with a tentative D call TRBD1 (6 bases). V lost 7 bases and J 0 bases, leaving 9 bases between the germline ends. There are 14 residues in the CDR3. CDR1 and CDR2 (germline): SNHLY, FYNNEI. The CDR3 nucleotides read TGTGCCAGCAAAACAGGGTCAACTAATGAAAAACTGTTTTTT. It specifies CASKTGSTNEKLFF.

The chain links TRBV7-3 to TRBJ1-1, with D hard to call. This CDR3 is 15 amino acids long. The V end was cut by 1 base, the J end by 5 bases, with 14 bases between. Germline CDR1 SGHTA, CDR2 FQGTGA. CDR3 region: CASSLNKGGATEAFF. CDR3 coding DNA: TGTGCCAGCAGCTTAAACAAGGGAGGAGCGACTGAAGCTTTCTTT. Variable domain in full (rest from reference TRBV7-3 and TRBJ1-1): GAGVSQTPSNKVTEKGKYVELRCDPISGHTALYWYRQSLGQGPEFLIYFQGTGAADDSGLPNDRFFAVRPEGSVSTLKIQRTERGDSAVYLCASSLNKGGATEAFFGQGTRLTVV.

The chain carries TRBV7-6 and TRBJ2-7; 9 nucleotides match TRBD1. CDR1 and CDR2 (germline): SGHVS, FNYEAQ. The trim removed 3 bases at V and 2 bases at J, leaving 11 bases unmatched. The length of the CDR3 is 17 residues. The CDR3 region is CASSFFGGGQGTYEQYF. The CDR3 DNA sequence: TGTGCCAGCAGCTTTTTCGGCGGGGGACAGGGCACCTACGAGCAGTACTTC.

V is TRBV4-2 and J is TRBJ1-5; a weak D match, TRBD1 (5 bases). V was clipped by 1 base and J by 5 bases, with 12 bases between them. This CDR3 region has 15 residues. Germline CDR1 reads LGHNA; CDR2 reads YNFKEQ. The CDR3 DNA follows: TGTGCCAGCAGCCAAGTCGGGGGGGTTCATCAGCCCCAGCATTTT. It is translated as CASSQVGGVHQPQHF.

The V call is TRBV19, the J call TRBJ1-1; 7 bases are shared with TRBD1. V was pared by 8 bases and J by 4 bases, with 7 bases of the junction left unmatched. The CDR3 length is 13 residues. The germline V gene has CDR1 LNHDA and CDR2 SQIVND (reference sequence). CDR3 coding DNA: TGTGCCAGTGGAAGGGGGCGAGGCACTGAAGCTTTCTTT. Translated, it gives CASGRGRGTEAFF.

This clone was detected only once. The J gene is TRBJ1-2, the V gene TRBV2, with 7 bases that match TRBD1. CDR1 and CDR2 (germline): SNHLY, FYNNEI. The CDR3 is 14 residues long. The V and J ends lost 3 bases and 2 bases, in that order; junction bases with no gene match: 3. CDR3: CASSEVGQNYGYTF. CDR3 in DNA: TGTGCCAGCAGTGAGGTGGGACAGAACTATGGCTACACCTTC.

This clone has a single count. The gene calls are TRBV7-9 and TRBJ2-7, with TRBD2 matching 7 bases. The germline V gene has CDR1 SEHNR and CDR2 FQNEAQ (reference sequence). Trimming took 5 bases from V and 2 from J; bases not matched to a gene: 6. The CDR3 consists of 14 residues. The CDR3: CASSPPSGTYEQYF. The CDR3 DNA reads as TGTGCCAGCAGCCCCCCTAGCGGAACCTACGAGCAGTACTTC.

For the CDR3, the DNA is TGTGCCAGCAGTGTTCCTAGCGGGGTTGACGAGCAGTACTTC. Translation gives CASSVPSGVDEQYF. The rearrangement joins TRBV2 to TRBJ2-7; 9 nucleotides match TRBD2. V lost 4 bases, J lost 5 bases, and 6 bases stayed unmatched. Germline CDR1 SNHLY, CDR2 FYNNEI. The CDR3 totals 14 residues.

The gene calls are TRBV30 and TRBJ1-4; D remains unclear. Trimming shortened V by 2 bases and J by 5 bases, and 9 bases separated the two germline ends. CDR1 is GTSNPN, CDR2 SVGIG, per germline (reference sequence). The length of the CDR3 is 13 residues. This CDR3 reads CAWSYQVNEKLFF. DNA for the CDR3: TGTGCCTGGAGTTATCAGGTGAATGAAAAACTGTTTTTT. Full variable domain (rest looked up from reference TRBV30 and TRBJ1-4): SQTIHQWPATLVQPVGSPLSLECTVEGTSNPNLYWYRQAAGRGLQLLFYSVGIGQISSEVPQNLSASRPQDRQFILSSKKLLLSDSGFYLCAWSYQVNEKLFFGSGTQLSVL.

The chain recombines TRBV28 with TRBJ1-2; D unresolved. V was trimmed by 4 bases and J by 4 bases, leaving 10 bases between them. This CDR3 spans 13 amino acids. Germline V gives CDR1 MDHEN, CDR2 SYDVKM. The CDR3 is CASSWAGGYGYTF. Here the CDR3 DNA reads TGTGCCAGCAGTTGGGCAGGAGGCTATGGCTACACCTTC.

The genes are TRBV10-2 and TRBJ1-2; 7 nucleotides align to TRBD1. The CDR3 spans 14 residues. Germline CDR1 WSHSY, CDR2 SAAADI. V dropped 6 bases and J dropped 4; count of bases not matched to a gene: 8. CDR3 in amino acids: CASRLEGAVYGYTF. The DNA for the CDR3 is TGCGCCAGCAGACTCGAGGGGGCAGTCTATGGCTACACCTTC.

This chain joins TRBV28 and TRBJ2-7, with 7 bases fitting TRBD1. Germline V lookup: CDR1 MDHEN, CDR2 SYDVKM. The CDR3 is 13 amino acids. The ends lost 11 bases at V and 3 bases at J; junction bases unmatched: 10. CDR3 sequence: CAATSGTVYEQYF. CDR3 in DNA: TGTGCCGCCACTTCCGGGACAGTCTACGAGCAGTACTTC.

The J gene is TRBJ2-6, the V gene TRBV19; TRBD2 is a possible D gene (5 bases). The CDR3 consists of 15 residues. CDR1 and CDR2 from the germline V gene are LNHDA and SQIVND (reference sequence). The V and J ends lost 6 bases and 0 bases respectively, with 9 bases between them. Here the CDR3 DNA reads TGTGCCAGTAGAAAAGGGAGCTCTGGGGCCAACGTCCTGACTTTC. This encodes CASRKGSSGANVLTF. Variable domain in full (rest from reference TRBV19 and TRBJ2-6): DGGITQSPKYLFRKEGQNVTLSCEQNLNHDAMYWYRQDPGQGLRLIYYSQIVNDFQKGDIAEGYSVSREKKESFPLTVTSAQKNPTAFYLCASRKGSSGANVLTFGAGSRLTVL.

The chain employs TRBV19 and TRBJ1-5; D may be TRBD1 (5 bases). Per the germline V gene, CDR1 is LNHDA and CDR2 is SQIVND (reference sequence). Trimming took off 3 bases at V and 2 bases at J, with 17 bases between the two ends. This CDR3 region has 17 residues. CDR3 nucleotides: TGTGCCAGTAGTATGAGTTCCGGGAGGGGTGGCAATCAGCCCCAGCATTTT. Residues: CASSMSSGRGGNQPQHF.

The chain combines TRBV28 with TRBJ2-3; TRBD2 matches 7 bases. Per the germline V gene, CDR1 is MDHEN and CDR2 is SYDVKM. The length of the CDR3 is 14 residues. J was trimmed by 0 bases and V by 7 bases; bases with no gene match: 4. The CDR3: CASTAGLSTDTQYF. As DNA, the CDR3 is TGTGCCAGCACCGCGGGACTAAGCACAGATACGCAGTATTTT.